The T cell receptor (beta chain) described here comes from a study of blood T cell repertoires in COVID-19. Looking at the study overall: Acute and convalescent COVID-19 specimens originated in the United States, Italy and Spain. T cells, B-cell-depleted T cells, or PBMCs provided the cDNA or gDNA that served as material.

Original data processing: Estimation of nucleated cell counts was performed using reference gene primer amplification. Clones were sequenced by immunoSEQ multiplex PCR, and TCRdb holds only the in-frame ones, with some missing. V, J and clone size derive from that table, while D and trimming were established from the DNA sequence. This repertoire shows some 87,000 clones, 70% to 90% found once; its top ten account for about 13%. This TCR derives from a human donor in a cohort sampled during active COVID-19. Sequenced: peripheral blood.

The CDR3 sequence is CASRDRFNTGELFF. In DNA form, the CDR3 reads TGCGCCAGCAGGGACAGATTCAACACCGGGGAGCTGTTTTTT. V is TRBV5-1 and J is TRBJ2-2; tentatively, D is TRBD1 (6 bases). Germline V gene data show CDR1 as SGHRS and CDR2 as YFSETQ. The CDR3 is made up of 14 amino acids. V was trimmed by 5 bases and J by 2 bases, leaving 10 bases between them. The variable domain in full, completed from reference TRBV5-1 and TRBJ2-2, reads KAGVTQTPRYLIKTRGQQVTLSCSPISGHRSVSWYQQTPGQGLQFLFEYFSETQRNKGNFPGRFSGRQFSNSRSEMNVSTLELGDSALYLCASRDRFNTGELFFGEGSRLTVL.